This entry lists 16 T cell receptor beta chains sequenced from one sample in a study of control samples from healthy donors and cancer patients. The repertoire was sequenced with immunoSEQ multiplex PCR; TCRdb's copy has only in-frame clones and lacks some. The table records under 300,000 clones, around 79% of them present only once. Input material: PBMCs. The receptors derive from a woman aged 55-75 years with lung cancer.

Only one count was recorded for this clone. The genes are TRBV18 and TRBJ1-2; D is possibly TRBD1 (6 bases). The CDR3 totals 13 residues. Trimming left V 6 bases short and J 4 bases short, with 12 bases between. CDR1 KGHSH and CDR2 LQKENI come from the germline V gene. The CDR3 loop reads CASSEGQVYGYTF. As DNA, the CDR3 is TGTGCCAGCTCGGAGGGACAAGTCTATGGCTACACCTTC.

This chain connects TRBV14 to TRBJ2-7, with D hard to call. Looked up from germline, CDR1 is SGHDN and CDR2 is FVKESK. V lost 4 bases and J lost 0, with 10 bases in between. The CDR3 runs 14 residues. Here the CDR3 reads CASSPSMDSYEQYF. In DNA, the CDR3 is TGTGCCAGCAGCCCGAGTATGGACTCCTACGAGCAGTACTTC.

Points on this clone: This CDR3 is also generated by other DNA sequences in the sample. This chain uses TRBV9 with TRBJ1-1; 8 bases match TRBD1. CDR3 length: 15 residues. The germline gives CDR1 SGDLS, CDR2 YYNGEE. Trimming took 0 bases from V and 1 from J; bases not matched to a gene: 2. CDR3 sequence reads: CASSVGGTGNTEAFF. CDR3 bases: TGTGCCAGCAGCGTAGGTGGGACAGGGAACACTGAAGCTTTCTTT.

This clone has only one observation. The genes are TRBV4-2 and TRBJ1-6; weak D call: TRBD1 (5 bases). V lost 0 bases to trimming and J lost 3 bases, with 12 bases between them. The CDR3 length is 17 residues. Germline assignment: CDR1 LGHNA and CDR2 YNFKEQ. The CDR3 is CASSQEVGRGYNSPLHF. The CDR3, as DNA: TGTGCCAGCAGCCAAGAGGTGGGGAGGGGCTATAATTCACCCCTCCACTTT.

Details on this clone: Other DNA sequences in the sample encode the same CDR3. The rearrangement links TRBV7-8 to TRBJ2-2; D is ambiguous. CDR1 and CDR2 from the germline V gene are SGHVS and FQNEAQ. V was shortened by 1 base and J by 2 bases, with 8 bases between the two germline ends. The CDR3 is made up of 15 amino acids. The CDR3 loop reads CASSLVSGNTGELFF. Written as DNA, the CDR3 is TGTGCCAGCAGCTTAGTTTCAGGAAACACCGGGGAGCTGTTTTTT.

This clone appeared a few times. The chain recombines TRBV6-1 with TRBJ2-7, with D tentatively TRBD1 or TRBD2 (6 bases each). Trimming stripped 3 bases from V and 2 bases from J, with 14 bases between. Germline V gives CDR1 MNHNS, CDR2 SASEGT. The CDR3 runs 15 residues. CDR3 protein: CASSEGRGPTYEQYF. The DNA for the CDR3 is TGTGCCAGCAGTGAGGGCCGGGGGCCGACCTACGAGCAGTACTTC.

V and J are TRBV5-6 and TRBJ1-3, with a weak D call TRBD1 (6 bases). The CDR3 covers 16 residues. Trimming left V 2 bases short and J 0 bases short, with 12 bases between. In germline, CDR1 is SGHDT, CDR2 YYEEEE. The CDR3 nucleotides read TGTGCCAGCAGCTTATACACAGGGAGCTCTGGAAACACCATATATTTT. Amino acid sequence: CASSLYTGSSGNTIYF. Filled out from reference TRBV5-6 and TRBJ1-3, the complete variable domain reads DAGVTQSPTHLIKTRGQQVTLRCSPKSGHDTVSWYQQALGQGPQFIFQYYEEEERQRGNFPDRFSGHQFPNYSSELNVNALLLGDSALYLCASSLYTGSSGNTIYFGEGSWLTVV.

The chain carries TRBV28 and TRBJ1-5; no firm D call. The CDR3 totals 14 residues. Trimming removed 1 base at V and 6 bases at J, with 10 bases between. CDR1 is MDHEN and CDR2 is SYDVKM in the germline V gene. The CDR3: CASSLLGRRQPQHF. In DNA, the CDR3 is TGTGCCAGCAGTTTATTGGGCAGACGTCAGCCCCAGCATTTT.

As regards this clone: The same CDR3 can be traced to other DNA sequences in this sample. This CDR3 is CASSPLTGDTEAFF. The CDR3 DNA is TGTGCCAGCTCACCACTTACAGGGGACACTGAAGCTTTCTTT. The J gene is TRBJ1-1, the V gene TRBV18; 7 bases align to TRBD1. Trimming cost V 1 base and J 3 bases; bases outside gene matches: 2. This CDR3 spans 14 amino acids. Looked up from germline, CDR1 is KGHSH and CDR2 is LQKENI.

The DNA for the CDR3 is TGTGCCAGCAGAGCCCCGGCTAATTTCGAGCAGTACTTC. Amino acids: CASRAPANFEQYF. The chain employs TRBV6-5 and TRBJ2-7; no reliable D call. Trimming took off 6 bases at V and 6 bases at J, with 15 bases between the two ends. CDR3 length equals 13 residues. Germline values: CDR1 MNHEY, CDR2 SVGAGI.

The V call is TRBV6-6, the J call TRBJ2-7; D is perhaps TRBD1 or TRBD2 (6 bases each). Germline lookup yields CDR1 MNHNY and CDR2 SVGAGI (reference sequence). Trimming left V 6 bases short and J 2 bases short, with 17 bases between. The CDR3 consists of 15 residues. The CDR3 here is CASSLPRGQTYEQYF. CDR3 DNA: TGTGCCAGCAGCCTCCCGCGGGGACAAACCTACGAGCAGTACTTC.

This clone was detected a few times. The chain carries TRBV5-5 and TRBJ1-2; D is undetermined. Germline CDR1 is SGHKS and CDR2 is YYEKEE (reference sequence). The V end was cut by 0 bases, the J end by 5 bases, with 5 bases between. The CDR3 spans 12 residues. CDR3 sequence (DNA): TGTGCCAGCAGCTTGGAAAGTTATGGCTACACCTTC. Amino acids: CASSLESYGYTF.

The chain is built from TRBV7-3 and TRBJ1-1; tentative D call: TRBD1 (5 bases). In germline, CDR1 is SGHTA, CDR2 FQGTGA. The CDR3 is 14 residues long. V was cut by 4 bases and J by 3 bases, with 12 bases left in between. This CDR3 is CASSSYPGDTEAFF. DNA of the CDR3: TGTGCCAGCAGCTCATATCCGGGGGACACTGAAGCTTTCTTT. The full variable domain, with the rest looked up from reference TRBV7-3 and TRBJ1-1, is GAGVSQTPSNKVTEKGKYVELRCDPISGHTALYWYRQSLGQGPEFLIYFQGTGAADDSGLPNDRFFAVRPEGSVSTLKIQRTERGDSAVYLCASSSYPGDTEAFFGQGTRLTVV.

In its sample, this clone was seen once. The V call is TRBV19, the J call TRBJ1-5, with D possibly matching TRBD1 (6 bases). V lost 4 bases and J lost 0, with 10 bases in between. The CDR3 has 15 residues. Looked up from germline, CDR1 is LNHDA and CDR2 is SQIVND (reference sequence). CDR3 region: CASSRTVNSNQPQHF. The CDR3 coding sequence is TGTGCCAGTAGTAGGACAGTTAATAGCAATCAGCCCCAGCATTTT.

This chain links TRBV2 with TRBJ2-3; D is uncertain. CDR3 length: 13 residues. Germline lookup yields CDR1 SNHLY and CDR2 FYNNEI. Between the trimmed V and J ends, which lost 7 bases and 0 bases, there was a span of 8 bases. For the CDR3, the DNA is TGTGCCAGCAACGGAGCGAGCACAGATACGCAGTATTTT. The encoded protein is CASNGASTDTQYF.

The chain is built from TRBV5-1 and TRBJ1-1; 7 nucleotides line up with TRBD1. In germline, CDR1 is SGHRS, CDR2 YFSETQ. V was pared by 5 bases and J by 4 bases, with 5 bases of the junction left unmatched. The CDR3 has 13 amino acids. As DNA, the CDR3 is TGCGCCAGCAGTGCGGGACAGACCACTGAAGCTTTCTTT. Amino acid sequence: CASSAGQTTEAFF.